Sequencing of this T cell receptor beta chain was carried out in a study of radiotherapy plus CTLA-4 blockade in lung cancer. Study in general: Across the patients, objective responses occurred in about 19%, and disease control in roughly 30%.

Profiled with immunoSEQ multiplex PCR; TCRdb holds only in-frame clones, not every one. Among under 65,000 clones listed, just under 85% were seen once. CDR3 length: 13 amino acids. J gave up 7 bases and V 8 bases, and 4 bases lay outside the gene matches. Germline CDR1 and CDR2: LNHDA and SQIVND (reference sequence). Treatment of patients with chemo-refractory metastatic non-small-cell lung cancer consisted of focal radiation plus CTLA-4 blockade with ipilimumab. Points on this clone: Antigen unknown.

Study-wide results and limits: Clones derived from tumor TCRs expanded in blood after radiotherapy plus ipilimumab. Response, reportedly, was best predicted by interferon-beta along with early blood T cell clone dynamics.

The chain uses TRBV19 and TRBJ2-2; the match to TRBD1 covers 10 bases. Sequencing used peripheral blood, obtained from a patient treated with radiotherapy plus ipilimumab. The sequence came from a human donor with non-small cell lung cancer whose response to radiotherapy plus ipilimumab could not be evaluated. CDR3 protein: CASFRDRGGELFF. The CDR3 nucleotides are TGTGCCAGTTTTCGGGACAGGGGCGGGGAGCTGTTTTTT. Full variable domain (rest looked up from reference TRBV19 and TRBJ2-2): DGGITQSPKYLFRKEGQNVTLSCEQNLNHDAMYWYRQDPGQGLRLIYYSQIVNDFQKGDIAEGYSVSREKKESFPLTVTSAQKNPTAFYLCASFRDRGGELFFGEGSRLTVL.